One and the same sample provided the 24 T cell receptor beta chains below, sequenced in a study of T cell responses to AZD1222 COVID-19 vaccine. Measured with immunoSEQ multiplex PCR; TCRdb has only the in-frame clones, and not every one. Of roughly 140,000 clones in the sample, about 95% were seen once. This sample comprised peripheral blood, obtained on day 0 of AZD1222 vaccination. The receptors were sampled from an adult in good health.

CDR3 region: CASRAVVSEQFF. DNA for the CDR3: TGTGCCAGCAGGGCAGTGGTCAGTGAGCAGTTCTTC. The chain employs TRBV7-9 and TRBJ2-1; D not resolved. The CDR3 loop spans 12 amino acids. Germline assignment: CDR1 SEHNR and CDR2 FQNEAQ (reference sequence). V lost 6 bases to trimming and J lost 9 bases, with 12 bases between them.

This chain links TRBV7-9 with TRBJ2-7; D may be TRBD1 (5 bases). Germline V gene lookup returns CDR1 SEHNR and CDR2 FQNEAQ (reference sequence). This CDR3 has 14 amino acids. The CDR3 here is CASTLSQGSYEQYV. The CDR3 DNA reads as TGTGCCAGCACCTTAAGTCAGGGCTCCTACGAGCAGTACGTC.

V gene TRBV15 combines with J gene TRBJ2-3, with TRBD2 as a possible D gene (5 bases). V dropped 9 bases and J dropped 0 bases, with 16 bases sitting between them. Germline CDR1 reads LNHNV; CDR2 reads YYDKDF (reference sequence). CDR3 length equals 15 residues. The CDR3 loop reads CATGRSSGSTDTQYF. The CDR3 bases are TGTGCCACGGGAAGATCCAGCGGTAGCACAGATACGCAGTATTTT. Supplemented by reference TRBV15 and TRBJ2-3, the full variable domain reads DAMVIQNPRYQVTQFGKPVTLSCSQTLNHNVMYWYQQKSSQAPKLLFHYYDKDFNNEADTPDNFQSRRPNTSFCFLDIRSPGLGDTAMYLCATGRSSGSTDTQYFGPGTRLTVL.

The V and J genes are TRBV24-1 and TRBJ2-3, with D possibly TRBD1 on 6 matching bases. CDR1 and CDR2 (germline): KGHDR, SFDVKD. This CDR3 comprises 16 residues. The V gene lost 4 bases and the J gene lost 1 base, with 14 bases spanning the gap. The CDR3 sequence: CATSDTGIGGTDTQYF. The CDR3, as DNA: TGTGCCACCAGTGACACAGGGATTGGGGGCACAGATACGCAGTATTTT.

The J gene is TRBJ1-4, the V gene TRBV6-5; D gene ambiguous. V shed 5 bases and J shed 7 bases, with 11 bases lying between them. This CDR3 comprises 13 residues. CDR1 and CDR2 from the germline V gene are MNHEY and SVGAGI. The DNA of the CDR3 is TGTGCCAGCAGTCCTCTACGGGGTGAAAAACTGTTTTTT. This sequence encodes CASSPLRGEKLFF.

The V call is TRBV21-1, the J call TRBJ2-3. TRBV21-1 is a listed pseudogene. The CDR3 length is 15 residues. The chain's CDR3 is CASSKLGLGTDTQYF. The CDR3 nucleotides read TGTGCCAGCAGCAAACTCGGCTTGGGAACAGATACGCAGTATTTT.

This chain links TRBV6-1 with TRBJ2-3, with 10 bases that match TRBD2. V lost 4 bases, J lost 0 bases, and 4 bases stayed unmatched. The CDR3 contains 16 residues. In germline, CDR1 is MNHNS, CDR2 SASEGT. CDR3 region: CASSAFSGGSTDTQYF. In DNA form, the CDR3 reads TGTGCCAGCAGTGCCTTTAGCGGGGGGAGCACAGATACGCAGTATTTT.

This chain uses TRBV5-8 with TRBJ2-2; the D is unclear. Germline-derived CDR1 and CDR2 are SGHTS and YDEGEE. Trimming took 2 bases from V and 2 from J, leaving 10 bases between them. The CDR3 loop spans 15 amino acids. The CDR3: CASSFRLSNTGELFF. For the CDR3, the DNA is TGTGCCAGCAGCTTTCGACTTTCCAACACCGGGGAGCTGTTTTTT.

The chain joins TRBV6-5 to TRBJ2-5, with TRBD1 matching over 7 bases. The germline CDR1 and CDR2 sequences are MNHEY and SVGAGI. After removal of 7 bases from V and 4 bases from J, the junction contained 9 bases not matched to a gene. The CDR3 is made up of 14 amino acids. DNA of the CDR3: TGTGCCAGCATCATGGGACAGAATGGAGAGACCCAGTACTTC. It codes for CASIMGQNGETQYF.

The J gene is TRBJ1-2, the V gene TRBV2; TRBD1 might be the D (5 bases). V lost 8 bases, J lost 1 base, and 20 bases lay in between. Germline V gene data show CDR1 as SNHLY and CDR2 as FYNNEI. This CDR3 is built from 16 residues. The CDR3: CASLLLWGFGNYGYTF. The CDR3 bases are TGTGCCAGCTTACTCCTGTGGGGGTTTGGTAACTATGGCTACACCTTC.

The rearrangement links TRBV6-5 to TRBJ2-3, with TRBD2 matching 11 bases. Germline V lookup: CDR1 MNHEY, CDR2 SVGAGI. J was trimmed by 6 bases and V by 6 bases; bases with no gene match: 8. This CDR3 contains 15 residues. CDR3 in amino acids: CASRLSGGAGDTQYF. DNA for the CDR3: TGTGCCAGCAGACTTAGCGGGGGGGCCGGGGATACGCAGTATTTT.

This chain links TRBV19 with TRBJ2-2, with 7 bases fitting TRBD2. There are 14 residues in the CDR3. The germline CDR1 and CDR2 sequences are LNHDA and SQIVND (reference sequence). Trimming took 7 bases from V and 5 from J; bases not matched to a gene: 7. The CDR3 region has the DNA TGTGCCAGTATAACTGGCGGGGGTACCGGGGAGCTGTTTTTT. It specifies CASITGGGTGELFF.

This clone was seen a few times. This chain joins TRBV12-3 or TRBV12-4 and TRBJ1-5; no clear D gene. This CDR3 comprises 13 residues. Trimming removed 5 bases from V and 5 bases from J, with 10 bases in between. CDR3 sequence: CASSTQAYQPQHF. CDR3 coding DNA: TGTGCCAGCAGTACCCAGGCATATCAGCCCCAGCATTTT.

The CDR3 reads CASRSPWGTGANVLTF. DNA of the CDR3: TGTGCCAGCAGGTCACCCTGGGGGACTGGGGCCAACGTCCTGACTTTC. The chain employs TRBV11-2 and TRBJ2-6, with D perhaps assigned TRBD1 or TRBD2 (5 bases each). The CDR3 sequence is 16 residues long. The germline V gene encodes CDR1 SGHAT and CDR2 FQNNGV. Trimming pared 6 bases from V and 2 bases from J, leaving 14 bases between. Combining the CDR3 with reference TRBV11-2 and TRBJ2-6 gives the whole variable domain EAGVAQSPRYKIIEKRQSVAFWCNPISGHATLYWYQQILGQGPKLLIQFQNNGVVDDSQLPKDRFSAERLKGVDSTLKIQPAKLEDSAVYLCASRSPWGTGANVLTFGAGSRLTVL.

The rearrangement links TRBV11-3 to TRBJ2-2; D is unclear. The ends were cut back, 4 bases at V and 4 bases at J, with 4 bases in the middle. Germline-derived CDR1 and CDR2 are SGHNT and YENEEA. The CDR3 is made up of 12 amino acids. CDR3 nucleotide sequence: TGTGCCAGCAGCTCGGGCACCGGGGAGCTGTTTTTT. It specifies CASSSGTGELFF.

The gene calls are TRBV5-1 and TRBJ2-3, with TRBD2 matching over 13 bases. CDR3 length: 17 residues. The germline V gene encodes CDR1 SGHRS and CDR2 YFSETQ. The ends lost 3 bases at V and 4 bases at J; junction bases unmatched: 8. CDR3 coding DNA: TGCGCCAGCAGCTCCCCACCGGGACTAGCGGGGTCAGATACGCAGTATTTT. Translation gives CASSSPPGLAGSDTQYF.

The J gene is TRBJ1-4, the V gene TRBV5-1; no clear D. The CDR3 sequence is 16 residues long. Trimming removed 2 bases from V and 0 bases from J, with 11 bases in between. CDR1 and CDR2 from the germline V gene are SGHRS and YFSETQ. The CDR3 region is CASSLGPIATNEKLFF. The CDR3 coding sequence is TGCGCCAGCAGCTTAGGACCGATAGCAACTAATGAAAAACTGTTTTTT.

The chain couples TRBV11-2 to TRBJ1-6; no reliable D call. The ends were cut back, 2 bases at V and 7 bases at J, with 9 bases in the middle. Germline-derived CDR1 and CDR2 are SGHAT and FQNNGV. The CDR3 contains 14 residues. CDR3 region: CASSLTLGNSPLHF. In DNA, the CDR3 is TGTGCCAGCAGCTTAACCCTCGGGAATTCACCCCTCCACTTT.

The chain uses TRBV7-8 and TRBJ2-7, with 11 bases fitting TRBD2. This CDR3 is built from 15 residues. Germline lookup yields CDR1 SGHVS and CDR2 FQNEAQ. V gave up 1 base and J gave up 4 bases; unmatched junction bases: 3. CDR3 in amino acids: CASSLGTSGLYEQYV. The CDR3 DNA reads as TGTGCCAGCAGCTTAGGGACTAGCGGGCTTTACGAGCAGTACGTC.

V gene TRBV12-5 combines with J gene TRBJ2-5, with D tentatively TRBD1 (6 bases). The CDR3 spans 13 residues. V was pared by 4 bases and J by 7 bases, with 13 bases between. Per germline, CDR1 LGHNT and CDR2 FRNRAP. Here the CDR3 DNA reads TGTGCTAGTGGTTGGTGGGGGCTAGGGACCCAGTACTTC. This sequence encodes CASGWWGLGTQYF. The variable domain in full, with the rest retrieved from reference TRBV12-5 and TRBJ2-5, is DARVTQTPRHKVTEMGQEVTMRCQPILGHNTVFWYRQTMMQGLELLAYFRNRAPLDDSGMPKDRFSAEMPDATLATLKIQPSEPRDSAVYFCASGWWGLGTQYFGPGTRLLVL.

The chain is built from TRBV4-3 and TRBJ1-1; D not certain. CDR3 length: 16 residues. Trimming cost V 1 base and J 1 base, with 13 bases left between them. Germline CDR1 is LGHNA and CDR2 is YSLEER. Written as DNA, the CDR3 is TGCGCCAGCAGCCAAGGGTTTGTATATGCGAACACTGAAGCTTTCTTT. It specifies CASSQGFVYANTEAFF.

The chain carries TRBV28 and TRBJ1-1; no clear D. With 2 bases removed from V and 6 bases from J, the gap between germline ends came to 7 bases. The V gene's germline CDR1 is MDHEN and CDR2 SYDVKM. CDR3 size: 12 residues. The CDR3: CASSLLGPEAFF. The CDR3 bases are TGTGCCAGCAGTTTACTCGGTCCTGAAGCTTTCTTT. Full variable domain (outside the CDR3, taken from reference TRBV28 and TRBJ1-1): DVKVTQSSRYLVKRTGEKVFLECVQDMDHENMFWYRQDPGLGLRLIYFSYDVKMKEKGDIPEGYSVSREKKERFSLILESASTNQTSMYLCASSLLGPEAFFGQGTRLTVV.

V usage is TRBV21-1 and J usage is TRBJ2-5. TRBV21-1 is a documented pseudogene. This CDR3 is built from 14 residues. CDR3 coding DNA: TGTGCCAGCAGCAAAGTCCTCTCAAAAGAGACCCAGTACTTC. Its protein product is CASSKVLSKETQYF.

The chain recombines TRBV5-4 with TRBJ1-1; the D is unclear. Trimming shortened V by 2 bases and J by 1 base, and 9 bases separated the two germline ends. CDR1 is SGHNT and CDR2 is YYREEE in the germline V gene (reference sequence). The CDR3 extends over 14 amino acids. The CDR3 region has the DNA TGTGCCAGCAGCTTTAGAGGGCAGAACACTGAAGCTTTCTTT. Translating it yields CASSFRGQNTEAFF.